This TCR beta chain was obtained from a study of circulating CD8 cells and anti-PD-1 response in melanoma. The CDR3 consists of 14 residues. Trimming cost V 5 bases and J 8 bases; bases outside gene matches: 7. Germline V gene sequence: CDR1 MRHNA, CDR2 SNTAGT. This clonotype counts as large. Sorting of live CD3+CD8+TCRalphabeta+ cells by PD-1 and/or TIGIT gave four subsets. The QIAseq Immune Repertoire TCR panel built the libraries from around 15 ng of total RNA. One entry per CDR3 protein results from TCRdb running MiXCR on the reads. The table shows some 220 distinct CDR3 sequences, with roughly 5% occurring only once.

This receptor was taken from a human donor with melanoma. The chain joins TRBV6-4 to TRBJ2-1; 9 bases line up with TRBD2. The sample consisted of CD8+ T cells from PBMCs, taken at baseline or after one month of anti-PD-1 therapy (not recorded which). The chain's CDR3 is CASSTVAGGDEQFF. DNA of the CDR3: TGTGCCAGCAGTACGGTTGCGGGGGGGGATGAGCAGTTCTTC.